This T cell receptor beta chain comes out of a study of cytomegalovirus exposure and HLA in healthy donors. Findings of the study overall: Fewer N-insertions (relative to the roughly 660-donor mean) were reportedly seen in an Asian-associated ancestry cluster in a later analysis. By a later analysis, the bulk of CMV-associated TCR beta chains appeared HLA-restricted.

Comment on this clone: The antigen is not known.

The germline V gene encodes CDR1 GTSNPN and CDR2 SVGIG (reference sequence). CDR3 length: 15 amino acids. V was trimmed by 7 bases and J by 7 bases, leaving 22 bases between them. Amplification used 60 Vbeta primers and 13 Jbeta primers. The protocol was immunoSEQ multiplex PCR, while the TCRdb copy is restricted to in-frame clones and leaves out a portion. The repertoire holds 140,000 to 150,000 clones, with approximately 82% as singletons. This receptor was obtained from an older woman in good health and CMV-seropositive. The chain carries TRBV30 and TRBJ1-4; tentative D call: TRBD1 (5 bases). Sample: PBMCs. DNA for the CDR3: TGTGCCTCCCACACCTCCACCAGGGAGGGTGAAAAACTGTTTTTT. It specifies CASHTSTREGEKLFF.